A single sample is the source of the 21 T cell receptor beta chains below, sequenced in a study of neoadjuvant anti-PD-1 for oral cavity cancer. Method: immunoSEQ multiplex PCR; TCRdb's copy keeps in-frame clones and lacks some. The sample has tens of thousands of clones; around 80% are singletons. Sequencing was performed on PBMCs, taken before nivolumab (anti-PD-1) treatment. These receptor sequences come from a person aged 35-80 years with oral cavity squamous cell carcinoma.

The V call is TRBV7-9, the J call TRBJ1-2; D gene ambiguous. The CDR3 sequence is 14 residues long. Germline CDR1 is SEHNR and CDR2 is FQNEAQ (reference sequence). Between the trimmed V and J ends, which lost 4 bases and 5 bases, there was a span of 14 bases. This chain's CDR3 is CASSWLRGPYGYTF. CDR3 DNA sequence: TGTGCCAGCAGCTGGCTTCGAGGCCCATATGGCTACACCTTC.

The chain recombines TRBV9 with TRBJ1-1; tentatively, D is TRBD1 (6 bases). Trimming removed 4 bases at V and 8 bases at J, with 18 bases between. The CDR3 has 14 amino acids. The V gene's germline CDR1 is SGDLS and CDR2 YYNGEE. CDR3 region: CASSPRYRENEAFF. The DNA for the CDR3 is TGTGCCAGCAGCCCCAGGTACAGGGAGAACGAAGCTTTCTTT.

The V and J genes are TRBV28 and TRBJ1-5; D call uncertain. The CDR3 has 10 residues. Germline V gene data show CDR1 as MDHEN and CDR2 as SYDVKM. Trimming removed 9 bases from V and 6 bases from J, with 6 bases in between. CDR3 nucleotides: TGTGCCAGGACTGTTCAGCCCCAGCATTTT. Translation gives CARTVQPQHF.

This clone was recorded at least ten times. The CDR3 spells CASSRMGPSSPNSPLHF. In DNA, the CDR3 is TGTGCCAGCAGCCGGATGGGGCCATCCTCACCTAATTCACCCCTCCACTTT. The chain has TRBV7-6 and TRBJ1-6; D may be TRBD1 (5 bases). Germline V gene lookup returns CDR1 SGHVS and CDR2 FNYEAQ. The CDR3 consists of 17 residues. The V and J ends lost 5 bases and 6 bases respectively, with 20 bases between them.

This chain links TRBV2 with TRBJ2-7, with 10 nucleotides matching TRBD2. V gave up 6 bases and J gave up 0 bases; unmatched junction bases: 5. Germline CDR1 and CDR2: SNHLY and FYNNEI. The CDR3 has 15 amino acids. CDR3 protein: CASRGLAVSSYEQYF. CDR3 sequence (DNA): TGTGCCAGCAGAGGACTAGCGGTAAGCTCCTACGAGCAGTACTTC.

The chain joins TRBV4-1 to TRBJ2-7; TRBD2 agrees at 11 bases. The J call is uncertain, as TRBJ2-1 better fits the DNA end. The germline CDR1 and CDR2 sequences are MGHRA and YSYEKL. There are 14 residues in the CDR3. The CDR3 loop is CASNKLAGANEQFF. DNA of the CDR3: TGCGCCAGCAACAAACTAGCGGGAGCCAATGAGCAGTTCTTC.

CDR3 amino acids: CASSLATGDYGYTF. The CDR3 DNA sequence: TGCGCCAGCAGCTTGGCGACGGGGGACTATGGCTACACCTTC. This sequence joins TRBV5-1 and TRBJ1-2, with D perhaps matching TRBD1 (5 bases). This CDR3 is built from 14 residues. V lost 0 bases to trimming and J lost 3 bases, with 9 bases between them. The germline V gene encodes CDR1 SGHRS and CDR2 YFSETQ.

This chain connects TRBV5-6 to TRBJ1-1; D is uncertain. The CDR3 has 15 residues. With 0 bases removed from V and 0 bases from J, the gap between germline ends came to 9 bases. Germline V lookup: CDR1 SGHDT, CDR2 YYEEEE. The DNA for the CDR3 is TGTGCCAGCAGCTTGGGCATAGCATTGAACACTGAAGCTTTCTTT. Protein sequence: CASSLGIALNTEAFF.

The genes are TRBV4-1 and TRBJ1-2, with D unclear. The CDR3 consists of 16 residues. Trimming pared 0 bases from V and 4 bases from J, leaving 15 bases between. CDR1 and CDR2 from the germline V gene are MGHRA and YSYEKL. The CDR3 coding sequence is TGCGCCAGCAGCCAAGATTCCGGGGTCCTTATCTATGGCTACACCTTC. Encoded protein: CASSQDSGVLIYGYTF.

This chain joins TRBV7-2 and TRBJ1-5; D is perhaps TRBD1 (6 bases). The V and J ends lost 3 bases and 10 bases respectively, with 16 bases between them. Looked up from germline, CDR1 is SGHTA and CDR2 is FQGNSA. This CDR3 has 14 residues. CDR3 nucleotides: TGTGCCAGCAGCTTGTGGGTGGGGGGCGGACCCCAGCATTTT. It translates to CASSLWVGGGPQHF.

This rearrangement joins TRBV28 to TRBJ2-6, with D possibly matching TRBD1 (5 bases). V was shortened by 5 bases and J by 0 bases, with 14 bases between the two germline ends. Germline assignment: CDR1 MDHEN and CDR2 SYDVKM. This CDR3 spans 17 amino acids. The DNA for the CDR3 is TGTGCCAGCAGTCTCACAGGCTCCAGCTCTGGGGCCAACGTCCTGACTTTC. Its protein product is CASSLTGSSSGANVLTF. The full variable domain, with the rest looked up from reference TRBV28 and TRBJ2-6, is DVKVTQSSRYLVKRTGEKVFLECVQDMDHENMFWYRQDPGLGLRLIYFSYDVKMKEKGDIPEGYSVSREKKERFSLILESASTNQTSMYLCASSLTGSSSGANVLTFGAGSRLTVL.

V is TRBV19 and J is TRBJ2-7; D possibly corresponds to TRBD2 (6 bases). CDR3 length: 16 residues. CDR1 and CDR2 from the germline V gene are LNHDA and SQIVND (reference sequence). Trimming cost V 3 bases and J 3 bases, with 18 bases left between them. The CDR3 here is CASSIVAREVFYEQYF. CDR3 sequence (DNA): TGTGCCAGTAGTATCGTTGCCAGGGAGGTATTCTACGAGCAGTACTTC.

The gene calls are TRBV27 and TRBJ1-1, with 7 bases aligning to TRBD1. Trimming at V came to 7 bases and at J to 5 bases, leaving 7 bases not matched to a gene. CDR3 size: 13 residues. Germline CDR1 MNHEY, CDR2 SMNVEV (reference sequence). The CDR3 coding sequence is TGTGCCAGCACCCAGGGGGTAGGAACTGAAGCTTTCTTT. This sequence encodes CASTQGVGTEAFF.

This chain connects TRBV27 to TRBJ2-7; D remains ambiguous. V was pared by 4 bases and J by 7 bases, with 11 bases between. CDR1 and CDR2 (germline): MNHEY, SMNVEV (reference sequence). The CDR3 spans 12 residues. The CDR3 nucleotides are TGTGCCAGCAGTTCCCTTTTAGGGGAGCAGTACTTC. Protein product: CASSSLLGEQYF.

Only a few counts were recorded for this clone. CDR3 residues: CASSGIQGRSFYEQYF. The DNA for the CDR3 is TGTGCCAGCAGCGGAATACAGGGCCGATCCTTCTACGAGCAGTACTTC. The J gene is TRBJ2-7, the V gene TRBV11-2; D might be TRBD1 (6 bases). Germline V gene lookup returns CDR1 SGHAT and CDR2 FQNNGV. The CDR3 loop spans 16 amino acids. V dropped 5 bases and J dropped 3 bases, with 20 bases sitting between them.

The rearrangement uses TRBV7-9 and TRBJ2-7, with a tentative D call TRBD1 (5 bases). V lost 5 bases to trimming and J lost 2 bases, with 13 bases between them. From germline, CDR1 is SEHNR and CDR2 FQNEAQ (reference sequence). This CDR3 spans 14 amino acids. CDR3 bases: TGTGCCAGCAGCCACCTGACAGCCACCTACGAGCAGTACTTC. Amino acid sequence: CASSHLTATYEQYF.

V and J are TRBV7-8 and TRBJ2-2; D may be TRBD2 (6 bases). Germline V CDR1 and CDR2: SGHVS, FQNEAQ. The CDR3 spans 18 residues. Trimming removed 4 bases at V and 2 bases at J, with 20 bases between. The DNA for the CDR3 is TGTGCCAGCAGCTCCCACGCAGTGGGAGGACTTAACACCGGGGAGCTGTTTTTT. Its protein product is CASSSHAVGGLNTGELFF.

The rearrangement joins TRBV10-3 to TRBJ2-7; 9 positions agree with TRBD1. V lost 6 bases and J lost 2; bases outside the gene matches: 8. Looked up from germline, CDR1 is ENHRY and CDR2 is SYGVKD. The CDR3 sequence is 15 residues long. CDR3 DNA: TGTGCCATCAGAAAAAACAGGGGGCCTACCTACGAGCAGTACTTC. Its translation: CAIRKNRGPTYEQYF.

V usage is TRBV6-1 and J usage is TRBJ2-7; 10 nucleotides align to TRBD1. V gave up 7 bases and J gave up 7 bases; unmatched junction bases: 10. The CDR3 extends over 14 amino acids. In germline, CDR1 is MNHNS, CDR2 SASEGT. Here the CDR3 DNA reads TGTGCCAGCACCTGGGGACAGGGGATCGAAGAGCAGTACTTC. Residues: CASTWGQGIEEQYF.

The CDR3 here is CAISESSGDVQPQHF. CDR3 DNA sequence: TGTGCCATCAGTGAGTCATCAGGGGATGTTCAGCCCCAGCATTTT. This chain uses TRBV10-3 with TRBJ1-5; a possible D gene is TRBD1 (6 bases). CDR3 length: 15 amino acids. Trimming took off 0 bases at V and 6 bases at J, with 12 bases between the two ends. Germline lookup yields CDR1 ENHRY and CDR2 SYGVKD.

The gene calls are TRBV4-1 and TRBJ1-2; no reliable D call. This CDR3 has 16 residues. Germline CDR1 MGHRA, CDR2 YSYEKL. V was cut by 1 base and J by 0 bases, with 12 bases left in between. CDR3 in amino acids: CASSQGVWQANYGYTF. CDR3 sequence (DNA): TGCGCCAGCAGCCAAGGTGTCTGGCAAGCTAACTATGGCTACACCTTC.